This T cell receptor beta chain was sequenced in a study of blood T cell repertoires in COVID-19. Study information: T cells, B-cell-depleted T cells, or PBMCs provided the cDNA or gDNA that served as material.

In the original workflow: Reference gene primer amplification in the assay estimated nucleated cell counts. Assay used: immunoSEQ multiplex PCR; TCRdb lists only in-frame clones, some missing. V, J and clone size were drawn from that table, and D and trimming were deduced from the DNA. The sample has more than 300,000 clones, about 89% seen once. CDR1 and CDR2 from the germline V gene are LGHNA and YSLEER. The CDR3 is 16 amino acids. The ends lost 0 bases at V and 1 base at J; junction bases unmatched: 6. Followed longitudinally, the Seattle patients had been enrolled during active infection. Sequencing was performed on peripheral blood. This clonotype was sampled from a woman in her forties or fifties with COVID-19, enrolled during active disease. The chain links TRBV4-3 to TRBJ2-7, with 7 bases that match TRBD2. In nucleotides, the CDR3 is TGCGCCAGCAGCCAAGATGGGGGGGGTGGATCCTACGAGCAGTACTTC. It encodes CASSQDGGGGSYEQYF.